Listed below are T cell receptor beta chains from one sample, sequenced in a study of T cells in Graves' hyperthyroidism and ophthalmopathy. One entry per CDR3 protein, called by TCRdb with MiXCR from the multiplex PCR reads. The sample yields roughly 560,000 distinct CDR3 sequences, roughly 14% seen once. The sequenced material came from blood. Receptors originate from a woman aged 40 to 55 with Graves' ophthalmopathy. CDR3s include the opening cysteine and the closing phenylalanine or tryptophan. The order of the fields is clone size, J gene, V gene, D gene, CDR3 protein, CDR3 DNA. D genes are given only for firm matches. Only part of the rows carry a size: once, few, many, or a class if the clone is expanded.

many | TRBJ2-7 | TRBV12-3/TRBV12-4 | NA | CASSPYLWGYEQYF | TGTGCCAGCAGCCCATATTTGTGGGGGTACGAGCAGTACTTC
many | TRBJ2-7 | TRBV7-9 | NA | CASSLRSRRREQYF | TGTGCCAGCAGCTTACGGAGTCGGAGAAGGGAGCAGTACTTC
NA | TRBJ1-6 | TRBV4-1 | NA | CASSQDPSSYNSPLHF | TGCGCCAGCAGCCAAGATCCCAGCTCCTATAATTCACCCCTCCACTTT
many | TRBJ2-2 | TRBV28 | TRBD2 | CASSSTGGPWPGELFF | TGTGCCAGCAGTTCAACGGGAGGCCCATGGCCCGGGGAGCTGTTTTTT
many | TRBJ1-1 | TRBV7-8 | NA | CASSLGLLGTEAFF | TGTGCCAGCAGCTTAGGACTCCTTGGCACTGAAGCTTTCTTT
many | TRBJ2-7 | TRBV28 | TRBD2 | CASLDASGPTYEQYF | TGTGCCAGTCTGGACGCTAGCGGGCCTACCTACGAGCAGTACTTC
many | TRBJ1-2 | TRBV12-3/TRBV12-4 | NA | CASSLSSGHRYGYTF | TGTGCCAGCAGTTTAAGTTCGGGACACCGATATGGCTACACCTTC
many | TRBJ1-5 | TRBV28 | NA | CASIGRMSNQPQHF | TGTGCCAGCATTGGCAGAATGAGCAATCAGCCCCAGCATTTT
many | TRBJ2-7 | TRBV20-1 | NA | CSAQLVSEQYF | TGCAGTGCTCAGCTTGTAAGCGAGCAGTACTTC
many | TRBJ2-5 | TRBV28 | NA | CASSLWAGGRAQETQYF | TGTGCCAGCAGTTTATGGGCCGGAGGTCGGGCCCAAGAGACCCAGTACTTC
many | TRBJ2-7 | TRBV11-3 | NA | CASSRDAGYEQYF | TGTGCCAGCAGCCGAGACGCGGGCTACGAGCAGTACTTC
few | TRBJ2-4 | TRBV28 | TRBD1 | CASSGGQGTPKNIQYF | TGTGCCAGCAGTGGGGGACAGGGAACGCCCAAAAACATTCAGTACTTC
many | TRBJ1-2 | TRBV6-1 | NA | CASSEAGEGLVYGYTF | TGTGCCAGCAGTGAAGCGGGGGAGGGGTTGGTCTATGGCTACACCTTC
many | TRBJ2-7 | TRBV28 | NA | CASSSGTGGRRPYEQYF | TGTGCCAGCAGCAGCGGGACGGGGGGCCGGCGCCCCTACGAGCAGTACTTC
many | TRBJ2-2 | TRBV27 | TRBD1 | CASMGAGQGYTGELFF | TGTGCCAGCATGGGAGCGGGACAGGGGTACACCGGGGAGCTGTTTTTT
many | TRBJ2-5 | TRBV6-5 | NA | CASSFGDPVDQETQYF | TGTGCCAGCAGTTTCGGGGACCCGGTCGACCAAGAGACCCAGTACTTC
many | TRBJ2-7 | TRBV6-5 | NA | CASRPGTQSYEQYF | TGTGCCAGCAGACCCGGGACTCAAAGTTACGAGCAGTACTTC
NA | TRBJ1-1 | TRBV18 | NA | CASSPKSANTEAFF | TGTGCCAGCTCACCAAAGTCGGCGAACACTGAAGCTTTCTTT
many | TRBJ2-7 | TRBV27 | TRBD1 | CASSQKGVTGPYEQYF | TGTGCCAGCAGTCAAAAGGGTGTGACAGGGCCCTACGAGCAGTACTTC
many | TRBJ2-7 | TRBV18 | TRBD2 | CASSVSLASPYEQYF | TGTGCCAGCTCAGTTTCACTAGCGTCGCCCTACGAGCAGTACTTC
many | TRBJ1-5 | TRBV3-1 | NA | CASSQESNQPQHF | TGTGCCAGCAGCCAAGAAAGCAATCAGCCCCAGCATTTT
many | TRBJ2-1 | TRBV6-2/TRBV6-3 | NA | CAIRDPWGNEQFF | TGTGCCATACGGGACCCCTGGGGCAATGAGCAGTTCTTC